Below, 3 T cell receptor beta chains from the same sample are listed, as sequenced in a study of low-dose radiotherapy and immunotherapy resistance in tumors. TRAV- and TRBV-specific primers, spanning alpha and beta chains, primed first-strand cDNA. Amplification of TCRs used a constant-region primer and V-primer adapter for 20 PCR cycles. TCRdb re-analysed the reads in MiXCR, keeping a single row per CDR3 protein. The table lists about 12,000 distinct CDR3 sequences, 76% of them singletons. Receptors originate from a human donor with advanced metastatic prostate, ovarian, gallbladder or colorectal cancer (not recorded which). This table probably holds off-target reads from a library built for another chain.

The chain combines TRBV19 with TRBJ2-1; possible D gene TRBD2, 6 bases. V gave up 3 bases and J gave up 3 bases, with 15 bases separating them. Germline CDR1 LNHDA, CDR2 SQIVND (reference sequence). CDR3 length equals 16 residues. CDR3 nucleotide sequence: TGTGCCAGTAGTATCGGGAGCTGGGGCAACTACAATGAGCAGTTCTTC. It yields the protein CASSIGSWGNYNEQFF.

The gene calls are TRBV27 and TRBJ1-1, with 8 bases matching TRBD1. CDR1 is MNHEY and CDR2 is SMNVEV in the germline V gene (reference sequence). Trimming cost V 7 bases and J 6 bases; bases outside gene matches: 10. This CDR3 is built from 14 residues. The CDR3 bases are TGTGCCAGCACCAGACAGGGGCGAAAAGCTGAAGCTTTCTTT. It encodes CASTRQGRKAEAFF.

This rearrangement joins TRBV29-1 to TRBJ2-5; 8 nucleotides align to TRBD2. CDR3 size: 15 residues. Germline trimming cut 2 bases from V and 5 bases from J; bases unmatched to any gene: 10. CDR1 is SQVTM and CDR2 is ANQGSEA in the germline V gene. CDR3 protein: CSVERKRETLETQYF. CDR3 nucleotide sequence: TGCAGCGTTGAACGGAAGCGGGAGACTCTCGAGACCCAGTACTTC.